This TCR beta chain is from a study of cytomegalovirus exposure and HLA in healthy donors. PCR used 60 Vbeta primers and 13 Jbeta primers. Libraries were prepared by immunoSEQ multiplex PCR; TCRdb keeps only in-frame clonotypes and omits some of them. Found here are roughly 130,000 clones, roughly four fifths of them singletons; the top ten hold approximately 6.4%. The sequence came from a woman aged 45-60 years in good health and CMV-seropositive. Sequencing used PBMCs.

The CDR3 bases are TGTGCCAGCAGCCAAGGGCTAGCCCGGCAGCTAGATACGCAGTATTTT. Residues: CASSQGLARQLDTQYF. The chain joins TRBV14 to TRBJ2-3; possible D gene TRBD2, 5 bases. The CDR3 is 16 amino acids. CDR1 and CDR2 (germline): SGHDN, FVKESK. V was cut by 1 base and J by 5 bases, with 16 bases left in between.